The clone carrying this T cell receptor (beta chain) has ten or more counts. Patients chosen for sequencing had shown CD8+CD57+ cell expansion by flow cytometry. These data originate in a study of CD8+CD57+ T cells in acquired aplastic anemia. The CDR3 is 14 residues long. Trimming shortened V by 5 bases and J by 4 bases, and 14 bases separated the two germline ends. Germline assignment: CDR1 SEHNR and CDR2 FQNEAQ (reference sequence). It was genomic DNA that served as the template for profiling TCR beta VDJ and CDR3. TCRdb recomputed calls from the reads with MiXCR, one row per CDR3 protein. The sample has approximately 300,000 distinct CDR3 sequences; roughly 53% are singletons.

This TCR was sampled from a human donor with aplastic anemia. The chain carries TRBV7-9 and TRBJ1-2, with D hard to call. Sequencing was done on a sample of sorted CD4+, CD8+, or CD8+CD57+ T cells (not recorded which) from PBMCs. CDR3 protein: CASSPHEISYGYTF. The CDR3 DNA follows: TGTGCCAGCAGCCCACACGAAATTTCCTATGGCTACACCTTC.